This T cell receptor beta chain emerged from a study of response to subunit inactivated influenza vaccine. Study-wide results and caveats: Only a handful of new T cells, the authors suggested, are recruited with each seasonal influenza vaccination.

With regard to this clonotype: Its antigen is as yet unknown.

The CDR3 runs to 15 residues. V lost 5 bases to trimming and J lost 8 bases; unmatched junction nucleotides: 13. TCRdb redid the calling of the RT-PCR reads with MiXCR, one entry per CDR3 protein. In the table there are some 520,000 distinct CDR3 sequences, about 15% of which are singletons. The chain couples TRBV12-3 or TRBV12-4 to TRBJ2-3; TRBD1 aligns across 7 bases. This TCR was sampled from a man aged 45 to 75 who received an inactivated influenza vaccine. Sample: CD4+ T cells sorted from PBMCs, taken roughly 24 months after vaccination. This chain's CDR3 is CASSVGRGSLGTQYF. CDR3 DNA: TGTGCCAGCAGTGTAGGCAGGGGGTCGCTAGGTACGCAGTATTTT.